One sample yielded the 32 T cell receptor beta chains listed below, sequenced in a study of neurological immune-mediated disorders. From the 5' RACE reads, TCRdb called clonotypes with MiXCR, one entry per CDR3 protein. The data contain 50,000 to 70,000 distinct CDR3 sequences, over 9.5% of them singletons. What was sequenced was PBMCs. The receptors here all came from a woman aged 60-75 years with HTLV-1-associated myelopathy (HAM/TSP).

This clonotype was seen many times. This chain connects TRBV15 to TRBJ2-4, with D unresolved. Germline CDR1 and CDR2: LNHNV and YYDKDF (reference sequence). Trimming took off 0 bases at V and 7 bases at J, with 4 bases between the two ends. CDR3 length: 12 amino acids. CDR3 loop: CATSREWNIQYF. The CDR3, as DNA: TGTGCCACCAGCAGAGAGTGGAACATTCAGTACTTC.

At least ten counts were recorded for this clonotype. CDR3 bases: TGTGCCAGCAGCCCAGACACCTCGAACACTGAAGCTTTCTTT. This encodes CASSPDTSNTEAFF. The V and J genes are TRBV7-9 and TRBJ1-1, with no clear D. The CDR3 runs to 14 residues. Trimming left V 5 bases short and J 1 base short, with 11 bases between. Germline CDR1 and CDR2: SEHNR and FQNEAQ (reference sequence). Using reference TRBV7-9 and TRBJ1-1 for the parts outside the CDR3, the full variable domain is DTGVSQNPRHKITKRGQNVTFRCDPISEHNRLYWYRQTLGQGPEFLTYFQNEAQLEKSRLLSDRFSAERPKGSFSTLEIQRTEQGDSAMYLCASSPDTSNTEAFFGQGTRLTVV.

Concerning this clonotype: A read error is possible here, since a much larger clone lies one base away. The CDR3 region has the DNA TGTGTCAGCAGCCGTGGGACTAGCGGGAGTTATGATACGCAGTATTTT. Protein sequence: CVSSRGTSGSYDTQYF. The genes are TRBV11-3 and TRBJ2-3; 14 bases agree with TRBD2. Germline CDR1 reads SGHNT; CDR2 reads YENEEA. The CDR3 has 16 residues.

This clonotype was counted ten times or more. This chain connects TRBV4-1 to TRBJ1-2, with D possibly being TRBD1 (6 bases). Germline-derived CDR1 and CDR2 are MGHRA and YSYEKL. The CDR3 covers 14 residues. V was trimmed by 0 bases and J by 4 bases, leaving 9 bases between them. The CDR3 nucleotides read TGCGCCAGCAGCCAAGATCGACAGGTCTATGGCTACACCTTC. This gives the protein CASSQDRQVYGYTF.

This clonotype was observed at least ten times. The genes are TRBV12-3 or TRBV12-4 and TRBJ2-7; the D is unclear. CDR3 length: 15 residues. Trimming took 5 bases from V and 0 from J, leaving 14 bases between them. CDR3 bases: TGTGCCAGCAGTCGACCAGGCGGACGCTCCTACGAGCAGTACTTC. As protein: CASSRPGGRSYEQYF.

Note on this clonotype: The junction does not match germline at one end; this may be a read error. The chain is built from TRBV5-1 and TRBJ2-7, with 10 bases that match TRBD2. This CDR3 region has 17 residues. Germline values: CDR1 SGHRS, CDR2 YFSETQ. CDR3 loop: CASSLVVAGGYPTEHYF. CDR3 nucleotides: TGCGCCAGCAGCTTGGTGGTAGCGGGAGGCTACCCTACCGAGCACTACTTC.

This clonotype showed up many times. V is TRBV20-1 and J is TRBJ2-1; 10 nucleotides agree with TRBD1. V shed 4 bases and J 3 bases; nucleotides not matched to a gene: 3. The CDR3 totals 14 residues. The germline gives CDR1 DFQATT, CDR2 SNEGSKA (reference sequence). The CDR3, as DNA: TGCAGTGCTATGGGGACAGGGGACTACAATGAGCAGTTCTTC. It translates to CSAMGTGDYNEQFF.

At least ten counts were recorded for this clonotype. As DNA, the CDR3 is TGCGCCAGCAGCCAAGATGGGTCAGGGAATCAGCCCCAGCATTTT. Translating gives CASSQDGSGNQPQHF. The rearrangement links TRBV4-1 to TRBJ1-5; a weak D match, TRBD1 (5 bases). There are 15 residues in the CDR3. The germline gives CDR1 MGHRA, CDR2 YSYEKL. Deletions cut 0 bases from V and 4 bases from J, with 10 bases between.

This clonotype was recorded many times. The CDR3 loop reads CASSLGGSQPQHF. CDR3 sequence (DNA): TGTGCCAGCAGCTTGGGGGGGTCTCAGCCCCAGCATTTT. This rearrangement joins TRBV5-6 to TRBJ1-5; D may be TRBD1 (5 bases). The length of the CDR3 is 13 residues. Deletions cut 0 bases from V and 6 bases from J, with 7 bases between. CDR1 is SGHDT and CDR2 is YYEEEE in the germline V gene.

This clonotype occurred many times. The chain is built from TRBV3-1 and TRBJ2-7; D is possibly TRBD1 (6 bases). The CDR3 runs 12 residues. CDR1 and CDR2 from the germline V gene are LGHDT and YNNKEL (reference sequence). Trimming took 6 bases from V and 2 from J, leaving 8 bases between them. The CDR3 region is CASSTGTYEQYF. The CDR3 DNA reads as TGTGCCAGCAGTACAGGGACCTACGAGCAGTACTTC.

In its sample, this clonotype was seen many times. This chain joins TRBV3-1 and TRBJ1-1, with a possible D match to TRBD1 (5 bases). The CDR3 length is 16 residues. Germline V gene data show CDR1 as LGHDT and CDR2 as YNNKEL (reference sequence). Trimming pared 3 bases from V and 4 bases from J, leaving 18 bases between. DNA for the CDR3: TGTGCCAGCAGCCAGAGTGCCAGGGTCCTGGGCACTGAAGCTTTCTTT. This codes for CASSQSARVLGTEAFF.

The sample holds many counts of this clonotype. The chain carries TRBV20-1 and TRBJ1-6, with D hard to call. This CDR3 region has 11 residues. V was cut by 3 bases and J by 14 bases, with 11 bases left in between. In germline, CDR1 is DFQATT, CDR2 SNEGSKA (reference sequence). CDR3 DNA sequence: TGCAGTGCTAGCGACCGGTTTTCCCTCCACTTT. This gives the protein CSASDRFSLHF.

This clonotype was counted at least ten times. The chain couples TRBV20-1 to TRBJ2-7; 9 bases match TRBD1. V lost 0 bases, J lost 0 bases, and 6 bases stayed unmatched. The CDR3 is made up of 16 amino acids. Germline CDR1 reads DFQATT; CDR2 reads SNEGSKA (reference sequence). For the CDR3, the DNA is TGCAGTGCTAGAGAGAAACAGGGGGCAGGCTCCTACGAGCAGTACTTC. This codes for CSAREKQGAGSYEQYF.

This sequence joins TRBV7-2 and TRBJ2-1, with D tentatively TRBD2 (6 bases). The CDR3 spans 17 residues. Germline V gene lookup returns CDR1 SGHTA and CDR2 FQGNSA. Trimming pared 2 bases from V and 5 bases from J, leaving 19 bases between. The CDR3, as DNA: TGTGCCAGCAGCTTAAGTTCGTCACAGGCGGGGAACAATGAGCAGTTCTTC. It is translated as CASSLSSSQAGNNEQFF.

Worth noting for this clonotype: A read error may be the cause here, since a much bigger clone is one base away. The chain has TRBV24-1 and TRBJ2-1; D remains unclear. This CDR3 is 13 amino acids long. Per the germline V gene, CDR1 is KGHDR and CDR2 is SFDVKD. The CDR3 DNA follows: TGTGCCACCAGTGGCATAGCATACAATGAGCAGTTATTC. Encoded protein: CATSGIAYNEQLF.

As concerns this clonotype: Compared with germline, one end of the junction differs, possibly owing to a read error. V and J are TRBV5-1 and TRBJ2-2, with a tentative D call TRBD2 (5 bases). This CDR3 contains 17 residues. CDR1 SGHRS and CDR2 YFSETQ come from the germline V gene. CDR3: CASSLVSPNLYTGELSF. DNA for the CDR3: TGCGCCAGCAGCTTGGTCTCTCCTAACCTGTACACCGGGGAGCTGTCTTTT.

In its sample, this clonotype was seen many times. The V and J genes are TRBV5-6 and TRBJ2-1; TRBD2 agrees at 10 bases. Germline CDR1 reads SGHDT; CDR2 reads YYEEEE. The CDR3 has 16 residues. Trimming took 5 bases from V and 7 from J; bases not matched to a gene: 12. The DNA for the CDR3 is TGTGCCAGCAGACTGTTAGCGGGAGGTAATATAAATGAGCAGTTCTTC. Its protein is CASRLLAGGNINEQFF.

This clonotype was counted many times. This chain connects TRBV7-2 to TRBJ2-5, with D perhaps assigned TRBD1 or TRBD2 (5 bases each). The CDR3 extends over 11 amino acids. V was clipped by 2 bases and J by 9 bases, with 7 bases between them. The germline V gene encodes CDR1 SGHTA and CDR2 FQGNSA. Written as DNA, the CDR3 is TGTGCCAGCAGCTTAATGGGGGCCCAGTACTTC. Protein: CASSLMGAQYF.

Ten or more counts support this clonotype. The V gene is TRBV12-3 or TRBV12-4, the J gene TRBJ1-5; possible D gene TRBD1, 6 bases. The CDR3 extends over 14 amino acids. Between the trimmed V and J ends, which lost 5 bases and 3 bases, there was a span of 11 bases. The CDR3: CASSTTGPNQPQHF. CDR3 in DNA: TGTGCCAGCAGTACTACAGGGCCCAATCAGCCCCAGCATTTT.

This clonotype was observed many times. V is TRBV29-1 and J is TRBJ2-7; D ambiguous. The V gene's germline CDR1 is SQVTM and CDR2 ANQGSEA. V dropped 4 bases and J dropped 10 bases, with 20 bases sitting between them. CDR3 size: 13 residues. In DNA, the CDR3 is TGCAGCGTTGCCACCAACGTCGGCGCAGAACAGTACTTC. Its protein is CSVATNVGAEQYF.

Many counts were recorded for this clonotype. The chain has TRBV10-2 and TRBJ1-1; 12 bases match TRBD1. This CDR3 has 15 residues. Germline CDR1 and CDR2: WSHSY and SAAADI. Trimming at V came to 5 bases and at J to 4 bases, leaving 5 bases not matched to a gene. The CDR3 nucleotides are TGCGCCAGCAGTCCCCGGGACAGGGGGCCCACTGAAGCTTTCTTT. Protein sequence: CASSPRDRGPTEAFF.

In this sample, this clonotype turned up many times. The chain carries TRBV7-9 and TRBJ2-2, with 7 bases matching TRBD1. Germline trimming cut 5 bases from V and 2 bases from J; bases unmatched to any gene: 5. Germline values: CDR1 SEHNR, CDR2 FQNEAQ (reference sequence). The CDR3 sequence is 15 residues long. As DNA, the CDR3 is TGTGCCAGCAGCCCGACAGGGACCAACACCGGGGAGCTGTTTTTT. Its protein is CASSPTGTNTGELFF.

Many counts were recorded for this clonotype. The chain joins TRBV5-1 to TRBJ1-1; 9 bases are shared with TRBD1. CDR1 and CDR2 from the germline V gene are SGHRS and YFSETQ. Trimming at V came to 4 bases and at J to 2 bases, leaving 3 bases not matched to a gene. CDR3 length: 14 residues. The CDR3 reads CASSDTGGNTEAFF. The CDR3 DNA sequence: TGCGCCAGCAGCGACACAGGGGGCAACACTGAAGCTTTCTTT.

This clonotype was found many times. The rearrangement joins TRBV20-1 to TRBJ2-1; D remains unclear. This CDR3 is built from 16 residues. Trimming shortened V by 0 bases and J by 6 bases, and 18 bases separated the two germline ends. Germline V gives CDR1 DFQATT, CDR2 SNEGSKA (reference sequence). Here the CDR3 reads CSARDRKTVPSNEQFF. The CDR3 DNA reads as TGCAGTGCTAGAGATAGGAAAACGGTTCCTAGCAATGAGCAGTTCTTC.

This clonotype was seen more than once but under ten times. The chain uses TRBV12-3 or TRBV12-4 and TRBJ2-5; D tentatively fits TRBD1 or TRBD2 (5 bases each). This CDR3 has 14 amino acids. The V and J ends lost 7 bases and 5 bases respectively, with 17 bases between them. CDR3 DNA: TGTGCCAGCATTCCCCGAGAGGGGATGGAGACCCAGTACTTC. Translated, it gives CASIPREGMETQYF.

This clonotype was counted ten times or more. The CDR3 loop reads CASSTQGAVFNEQFF. The DNA for the CDR3 is TGTGCCAGCAGTACTCAGGGGGCCGTGTTCAATGAGCAGTTCTTC. The chain uses TRBV12-3 or TRBV12-4 and TRBJ2-1; TRBD1 aligns across 8 bases. This CDR3 has 15 residues. Germline trimming cut 5 bases from V and 6 bases from J; bases unmatched to any gene: 9.

The chain joins TRBV2 to TRBJ2-1; no definite D call. The ends were cut back, 10 bases at V and 2 bases at J, with 9 bases in the middle. The length of the CDR3 is 12 residues. CDR1 and CDR2 (germline): SNHLY, FYNNEI. CDR3 nucleotides: TGTGCCATCACGTTCGCCTACAATGAGCAGTTCTTC. Translated, it gives CAITFAYNEQFF.

In its sample, this clonotype was seen many times. This chain uses TRBV7-9 with TRBJ2-2, with D perhaps being TRBD1 or TRBD2 (5 bases each). Germline values: CDR1 SEHNR, CDR2 FQNEAQ (reference sequence). Trimming removed 6 bases at V and 3 bases at J, with 20 bases between. The length of the CDR3 is 17 residues. The CDR3 reads CASSLGFRRGHTGELFF. The CDR3 DNA reads TGTGCCAGCAGTCTTGGGTTTCGACGGGGCCACACCGGGGAGCTGTTTTTT.

This clonotype occurred many times. The chain combines TRBV20-1 with TRBJ1-1; 10 bases are shared with TRBD1. V was pared by 4 bases and J by 4 bases, with 9 bases of the junction left unmatched. Germline V CDR1 and CDR2: DFQATT, SNEGSKA (reference sequence). The length of the CDR3 is 15 residues. The chain's CDR3 is CSAKDRGLGGTEAFF. The DNA of the CDR3 is TGCAGTGCTAAAGACAGGGGGCTGGGTGGCACTGAAGCTTTCTTT.

This clonotype occurred many times. V gene TRBV6-5 combines with J gene TRBJ1-1; no clear D. The CDR3 has 11 residues. Germline CDR1 MNHEY, CDR2 SVGAGI. With 4 bases removed from V and 10 bases from J, the gap between germline ends came to 10 bases. Written as DNA, the CDR3 is TGTGCCAGCAGTTCGATCGGCGGAGCTTTCTTT. It is translated as CASSSIGGAFF.

This clonotype was seen ten or more times. The chain is built from TRBV5-1 and TRBJ2-7; no reliable D call. Trimming removed 0 bases at V and 0 bases at J, with 10 bases between. The V gene's germline CDR1 is SGHRS and CDR2 YFSETQ. This CDR3 has 15 residues. In DNA, the CDR3 is TGCGCCAGCAGCTTGGACAGTTTTTTCTCCTACGAGCAGTACTTC. The encoded protein is CASSLDSFFSYEQYF.

This clonotype was picked up many times. The chain is built from TRBV27 and TRBJ2-2; tentative D call: TRBD2 (6 bases). The CDR3 length is 16 residues. CDR1 is MNHEY and CDR2 is SMNVEV in the germline V gene (reference sequence). Trimming stripped 6 bases from V and 5 bases from J, with 19 bases between. In DNA, the CDR3 is TGTGCCAGCAGCCCTTTATTCTCCGGGGGAACCGGGGAGCTGTTTTTT. Residues: CASSPLFSGGTGELFF.